What follows is one T cell receptor (beta chain) and its context. Antigen: not known. Sequencing was performed with immunoSEQ multiplex PCR; in TCRdb, only in-frame clones are kept and a portion is missing. The sample lists about 52,000 clones; 94% were seen once. This sample is drawn from a study of T cells after posttransplantation cyclophosphamide. Points from the study as a whole: Blood and skin or GI T cell repertoires showed limited TRB overlap. Recipient CMV seropositivity and CMV reactivation strongly tracked TRB clonality.

CDR1 MNHEY and CDR2 SMNVEV come from the germline V gene (reference sequence). The length of the CDR3 is 18 residues. V was trimmed by 5 bases and J by 2 bases, leaving 19 bases between them. This sequence joins TRBV27 and TRBJ2-6; a possible D gene is TRBD1 (6 bases). The origin of this receptor is a woman aged 25 to 45 in good health and a related stem cell transplant donor. Sequencing was carried out using PBMCs. CDR3 DNA sequence: TGTGCCAGCAGTCCTCTAGGGGGTTGGGATACTGGGGCCAACGTCCTGACTTTC. Translating it yields CASSPLGGWDTGANVLTF.